This T cell receptor beta chain was identified in a study of monozygotic twins with inflammatory bowel disease. Each sample's cDNA came from eight separate reactions. Using the 5' RACE reads, TCRdb records one entry per CDR3 protein without DNA. This sample's table reports 160,000 or so distinct CDR3 sequences. Germline V lookup: CDR1 DFQATT, CDR2 SNEGSKA (reference sequence). The CDR3 contains 16 residues. Specimen: blood. This rearrangement joins TRBV20-1 to TRBJ2-1; absent DNA, TCRdb's TRBD2 call cannot be checked. The sequence was obtained from a human donor with ulcerative colitis or Crohn's disease, or a healthy co-twin of an affected twin (not recorded which). CDR3 in amino acids: CSARPIEAGEVNEQFF.